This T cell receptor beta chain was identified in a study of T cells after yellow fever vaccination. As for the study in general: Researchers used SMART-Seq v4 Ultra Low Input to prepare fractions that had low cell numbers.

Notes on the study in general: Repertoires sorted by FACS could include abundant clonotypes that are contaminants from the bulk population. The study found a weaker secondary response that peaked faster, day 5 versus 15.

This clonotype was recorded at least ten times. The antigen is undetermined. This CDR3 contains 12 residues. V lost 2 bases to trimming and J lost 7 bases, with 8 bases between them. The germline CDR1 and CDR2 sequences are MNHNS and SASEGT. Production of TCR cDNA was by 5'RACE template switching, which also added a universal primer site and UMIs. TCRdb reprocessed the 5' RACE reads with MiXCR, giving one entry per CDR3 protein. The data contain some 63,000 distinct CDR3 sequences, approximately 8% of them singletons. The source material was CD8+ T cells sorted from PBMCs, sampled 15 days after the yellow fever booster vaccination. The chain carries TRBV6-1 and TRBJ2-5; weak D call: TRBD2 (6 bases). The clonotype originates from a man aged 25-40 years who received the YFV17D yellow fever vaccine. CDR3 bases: TGTGCCAGCAGTGAACCGGAGGGGACCCAGTACTTC. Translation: CASSEPEGTQYF.